This T cell receptor (beta chain) derives from a study of patients and donors after allogeneic stem cell transplantation. This clonotype was counted a few times. V dropped 3 bases and J dropped 6; count of bases not matched to a gene: 14. Germline CDR1 SQVTM, CDR2 ANQGSEA. The CDR3 consists of 17 residues. TCRdb re-called the RT-PCR reads with MiXCR, one entry per CDR3 protein. The table records approximately 430,000 distinct CDR3 sequences, 16% of them present only once. The rearrangement joins TRBV29-1 to TRBJ2-5; 12 bases are a match to TRBD1. The receptor was derived from a human donor who was either an allogeneic HSCT recipient or a stem cell or donor lymphocyte infusion donor (not recorded which). It is not recorded whose cells these are; they may come from a transplant donor. Sequences were obtained from blood, either unsorted or a sorted T cell fraction (not recorded which). The CDR3 DNA sequence: TGCAGCGTTGATGTTAGGGACAGGGGGCGCGTGGAGCAGACCCAGTACTTC. Protein: CSVDVRDRGRVEQTQYF.